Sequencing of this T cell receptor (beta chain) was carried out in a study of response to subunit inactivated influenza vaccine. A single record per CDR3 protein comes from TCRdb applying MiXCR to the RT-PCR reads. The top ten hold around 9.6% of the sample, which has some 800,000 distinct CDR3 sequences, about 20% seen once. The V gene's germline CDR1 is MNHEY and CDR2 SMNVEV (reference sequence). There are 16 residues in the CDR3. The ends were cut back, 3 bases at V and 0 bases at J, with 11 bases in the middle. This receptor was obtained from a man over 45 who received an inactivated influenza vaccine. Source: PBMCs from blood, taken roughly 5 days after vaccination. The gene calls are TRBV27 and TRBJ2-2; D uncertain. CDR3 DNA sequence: TGTGCCAGCAGTTTTGGGTACTTAGCGAACACCGGGGAGCTGTTTTTT. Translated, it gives CASSFGYLANTGELFF.